The 30 T cell receptor beta chains below come from one sample, sequenced in a study of identical twins. MiXCR was run by TCRdb on the 5' RACE reads, yielding one entry per CDR3 protein. Of some 500,000 distinct CDR3 sequences in the sample, 22% were seen once. The same sample was also studied in work on T cells expressing NK-cell markers.

Sequenced material: CD4+ T cells sorted from blood. All receptors come from a woman younger than 35 in good health.

This clonotype was observed a few times. The chain links TRBV12-3 or TRBV12-4 to TRBJ2-4; D may be TRBD2 (5 bases). The CDR3 length is 18 residues. V lost 2 bases to trimming and J lost 0 bases, with 17 bases between them. The CDR3 sequence: CASSLSGETPRAKNIQYF. The CDR3 DNA reads as TGTGCCAGCAGTTTATCCGGGGAGACGCCCCGAGCCAAAAACATTCAGTACTTC.

The J gene is TRBJ2-7, the V gene TRBV11-2; 7 nucleotides line up with TRBD2. CDR3 size: 17 residues. The V gene's germline CDR1 is SGHAT and CDR2 FQNNGV. Trimming cost V 0 bases and J 4 bases; bases outside gene matches: 12. Here the CDR3 DNA reads TGTGCCAGCAGCTTAGAGACCACCTGGCGGGAGTCGTACGAGCAGTACTTC. This encodes CASSLETTWRESYEQYF. Filled out from reference TRBV11-2 and TRBJ2-7, the complete variable domain reads EAGVAQSPRYKIIEKRQSVAFWCNPISGHATLYWYQQILGQGPKLLIQFQNNGVVDDSQLPKDRFSAERLKGVDSTLKIQPAKLEDSAVYLCASSLETTWRESYEQYFGPGTRLTVT.

The J gene is TRBJ1-1, the V gene TRBV6-1, with 12 bases aligning to TRBD1. V shed 5 bases, J shed 5 bases, and the junction held 9 bases outside the gene matches. The CDR3 contains 16 residues. CDR1 and CDR2 (germline): MNHNS, SASEGT. Written as DNA, the CDR3 is TGTGCCAGCAGTCGGCGGCGGGACAGGGGGCGAACTGAAGCTTTCTTT. Its translation is CASSRRRDRGRTEAFF.

The chain recombines TRBV20-1 with TRBJ1-1; no clear D gene. V lost 0 bases to trimming and J lost 6 bases, with 20 bases between them. The CDR3 has 16 residues. Germline assignment: CDR1 DFQATT and CDR2 SNEGSKA (reference sequence). The CDR3 sequence: CSARDPRVRSNSEAFF. CDR3 DNA: TGCAGTGCTAGAGATCCTCGGGTGCGCAGTAACTCTGAAGCTTTCTTT.

This clonotype has a handful of counts. This chain links TRBV7-9 with TRBJ2-1, with 7 bases lining up with TRBD2. Germline V gene sequence: CDR1 SEHNR, CDR2 FQNEAQ (reference sequence). The CDR3 loop spans 13 amino acids. V was pared by 4 bases and J by 6 bases, with 3 bases of the junction left unmatched. The CDR3 protein is CASSSPSGNEQFF. In nucleotides, the CDR3 is TGTGCCAGCAGCTCCCCTAGCGGCAATGAGCAGTTCTTC.

The chain joins TRBV2 to TRBJ1-1; D is unresolved. Deletions cut 5 bases from V and 4 bases from J, with 11 bases between. The germline V gene encodes CDR1 SNHLY and CDR2 FYNNEI. This CDR3 spans 13 amino acids. The CDR3 sequence is CASSTKGSTEAFF. CDR3 DNA sequence: TGTGCCAGCAGTACGAAGGGCAGCACTGAAGCTTTCTTT. The complete variable domain, with remaining parts taken from reference TRBV2 and TRBJ1-1, reads EPEVTQTPSHQVTQMGQEVILRCVPISNHLYFYWYRQILGQKVEFLVSFYNNEISEKSEIFDDQFSVERPDGSNFTLKIRSTKLEDSAMYFCASSTKGSTEAFFGQGTRLTVV.

The sample holds a few counts of this clonotype. The rearrangement uses TRBV6-2 or TRBV6-3 and TRBJ1-2; D might be TRBD1 (5 bases). The CDR3 covers 14 residues. Between the trimmed V and J ends, which lost 2 bases and 8 bases, there was a span of 15 bases. Germline V CDR1 and CDR2: MNHEY, SVGEGT. CDR3 region: CASSYAVDTLGYTF. The CDR3 nucleotides read TGTGCCAGCAGTTACGCGGTGGACACCTTAGGCTACACCTTC.

CDR3 DNA: TGTGCCAGCTTTAGGAGGGCCTACAATGAGCAGTTCTTC. Its translation is CASFRRAYNEQFF. The rearrangement joins TRBV7-8 to TRBJ2-1, with D possibly TRBD2 on 6 matching bases. Germline V gene sequence: CDR1 SGHVS, CDR2 FQNEAQ. V lost 8 bases and J 2 bases, leaving 10 bases between the germline ends. The CDR3 spans 13 residues.

The chain employs TRBV20-1 and TRBJ2-3, with 8 bases that match TRBD1. The J segment lost 7 bases and the V segment lost 1 base, leaving 7 bases of the junction unmatched. This CDR3 has 14 residues. The V gene's germline CDR1 is DFQATT and CDR2 SNEGSKA (reference sequence). DNA of the CDR3: TGCAGTGCTAGAGGGGGTCAGGGGGCCTATACGCAGTATTTT. This encodes CSARGGQGAYTQYF.

The chain is built from TRBV20-1 and TRBJ2-7; D is uncertain. CDR1 is DFQATT, CDR2 SNEGSKA, per germline (reference sequence). This CDR3 region has 14 residues. V lost 2 bases to trimming and J lost 2 bases, with 13 bases between them. CDR3 region: CSARSRRRTYEQYF. Written as DNA, the CDR3 is TGCAGTGCTAGATCGCGGCGCAGAACCTACGAGCAGTACTTC.

The gene calls are TRBV6-5 and TRBJ1-5; D unclear. The germline CDR1 and CDR2 sequences are MNHEY and SVGAGI. V lost 4 bases and J lost 0, with 10 bases in between. The CDR3 totals 15 residues. CDR3 loop: CASSSPRDSNQPQHF. CDR3 in DNA: TGTGCCAGCAGTTCCCCGCGGGATAGCAATCAGCCCCAGCATTTT.

This clonotype appeared a few times. The CDR3 loop reads CASSQSEGAEGYTF. CDR3 nucleotide sequence: TGCGCCAGCAGCCAATCTGAGGGGGCAGAAGGCTACACCTTC. The chain carries TRBV5-1 and TRBJ1-2; 7 nucleotides agree with TRBD1. With 4 bases clipped from V and 8 bases from J, the junction kept 11 bases outside the gene matches. The CDR3 has 14 amino acids. Germline V gives CDR1 SGHRS, CDR2 YFSETQ.

This clonotype has just a few counts. This chain uses TRBV12-3 or TRBV12-4 with TRBJ2-1, with D possibly being TRBD1 (5 bases). The CDR3 contains 11 residues. Deletions cut 8 bases from V and 12 bases from J, with 14 bases between. The CDR3: CASAFHQGQFF. The DNA for the CDR3 is TGTGCCAGCGCTTTTCACCAGGGGCAGTTCTTC.

This chain uses TRBV29-1 with TRBJ1-1; tentative D call: TRBD1 (6 bases). Trimming stripped 6 bases from V and 10 bases from J, with 15 bases between. Germline loops: CDR1 SQVTM, CDR2 ANQGSEA. CDR3 size: 11 residues. CDR3 sequence (DNA): TGCAGCGTAGATACAGGGAGCCGAGCTTTCTTT. It encodes CSVDTGSRAFF.

This clonotype occurred a few times. The CDR3 reads CASSAGTGPTGELFF. CDR3 nucleotides: TGTGCCAGCAGCGCCGGGACAGGCCCCACCGGGGAGCTGTTTTTT. The chain links TRBV6-1 to TRBJ2-2; 8 nucleotides line up with TRBD1. Looked up from germline, CDR1 is MNHNS and CDR2 is SASEGT. The CDR3 runs to 15 residues. V trimming: 6 bases; J trimming: 4 bases; junction bases outside the gene matches: 7.

The chain uses TRBV12-3 or TRBV12-4 and TRBJ2-5, with D unresolved. There are 13 residues in the CDR3. V lost 4 bases to trimming and J lost 0 bases, with 6 bases between them. Written as DNA, the CDR3 is TGTGCCAGCAGTTCCAACAACCAAGAGACCCAGTACTTC. Protein product: CASSSNNQETQYF.

This chain connects TRBV4-2 to TRBJ2-7, with 7 bases aligning to TRBD2. In germline, CDR1 is LGHNA, CDR2 YNFKEQ. Losses at the gene ends were 1 base for V and 2 bases for J; bases not matched to a gene: 5. This CDR3 comprises 15 residues. The CDR3 here is CASSQAGTTAYEQYF. As DNA, the CDR3 is TGTGCCAGCAGCCAAGCCGGGACTACCGCCTACGAGCAGTACTTC.

This clonotype was detected a few times. The chain recombines TRBV5-6 with TRBJ2-7; the match to TRBD1 covers 9 bases. Germline CDR1 is SGHDT and CDR2 is YYEEEE. Unmatched junction bases numbered 8, after V lost 5 bases and J lost 5 bases. The CDR3 is 14 residues long. Here the CDR3 reads CASRPGTGYHEQYF. CDR3 nucleotide sequence: TGTGCCAGCAGGCCCGGGACAGGGTACCACGAGCAGTACTTC.

The table lists this clonotype with a few counts. The rearrangement links TRBV5-1 to TRBJ1-2; perhaps TRBD1 as D (5 bases). CDR1 and CDR2 from the germline V gene are SGHRS and YFSETQ. CDR3 size: 13 residues. V was clipped by 0 bases and J by 3 bases, with 6 bases between them. CDR3 coding DNA: TGCGCCAGCAGCTTGGGGGACGACTATGGCTACACCTTC. This sequence encodes CASSLGDDYGYTF.

V and J are TRBV20-1 and TRBJ1-4, with D possibly being TRBD1 (6 bases). Trimming took 3 bases from V and 8 from J, leaving 16 bases between them. CDR3 length: 14 residues. CDR1 DFQATT and CDR2 SNEGSKA come from the germline V gene (reference sequence). CDR3 sequence reads: CSARAPGGWEKLFF. The CDR3 DNA is TGCAGTGCTAGGGCCCCGGGGGGCTGGGAAAAACTGTTTTTT.

This clonotype has only a few counts. The chain recombines TRBV12-3 or TRBV12-4 with TRBJ1-2, with D tentatively TRBD1 (5 bases). The CDR3 totals 14 residues. Trimming stripped 7 bases from V and 0 bases from J, with 12 bases between. CDR3 in DNA: TGTGCCAGCAATTCAGGGTACGCTAACTATGGCTACACCTTC. This gives the protein CASNSGYANYGYTF.

CDR3 residues: CASSLGLRDRVSDTQYF. In DNA form, the CDR3 reads TGCGCCAGCAGCTTGGGCTTACGGGACAGGGTTTCAGATACGCAGTATTTT. The chain recombines TRBV5-1 with TRBJ2-3; 9 bases align to TRBD1. The V segment lost 0 bases and the J segment 4 bases; nucleotides outside the gene matches: 9. Per the germline V gene, CDR1 is SGHRS and CDR2 is YFSETQ. The CDR3 consists of 17 residues.

J is TRBJ2-7 and V is TRBV20-1; D gene ambiguous. The V gene lost 5 bases and the J gene lost 0 bases, with 17 bases spanning the gap. The CDR3 length is 15 residues. Per germline, CDR1 DFQATT and CDR2 SNEGSKA (reference sequence). CDR3 DNA: TGCAGTGCTTCCCGAGGCCCCACGAGCTCCTACGAGCAGTACTTC. Encoded protein: CSASRGPTSSYEQYF.

This clonotype has just a few counts. The V gene is TRBV7-2, the J gene TRBJ2-7, with D perhaps TRBD1 (6 bases). V lost 2 bases and J lost 4, with 15 bases in between. Looked up from germline, CDR1 is SGHTA and CDR2 is FQGNSA. The CDR3 runs 15 residues. In DNA, the CDR3 is TGTGCCAGCAGCTTACGGGCGGCAGGGGAGTACGAGCAGTACTTC. Its protein is CASSLRAAGEYEQYF.

The rearrangement uses TRBV12-3 or TRBV12-4 and TRBJ1-3; D gene ambiguous. CDR3 length: 14 amino acids. V was trimmed by 2 bases and J by 1 base, leaving 6 bases between them. The CDR3 bases are TGTGCCAGCAGTTTAACGGCTTCTGGAAACACCATATATTTT. Translated, it gives CASSLTASGNTIYF.

V usage is TRBV4-3 and J usage is TRBJ2-2; 11 bases map to TRBD2. J lost 4 bases, V lost 3 bases, and 1 base had no gene match. The CDR3 extends over 15 amino acids. Per the germline V gene, CDR1 is LGHNA and CDR2 is YSLEER. The CDR3 nucleotides are TGCGCCAGCAGCCACGGACTAGCGGGCACCGGGGAGCTGTTTTTT. Its protein is CASSHGLAGTGELFF.

The CDR3 bases are TGTGCCAGCAGTAGATTAGGGGGGAGGGAGGCCAAAAACATTCAGTACTTC. Its protein product is CASSRLGGREAKNIQYF. This rearrangement joins TRBV6-1 to TRBJ2-4, with TRBD2 as a possible D gene (7 bases). CDR1 MNHNS and CDR2 SASEGT come from the germline V gene. The CDR3 is 17 residues long. Deletions cut 5 bases from V and 1 base from J, with 18 bases between.

This clonotype has more than one count but fewer than ten. The V and J genes are TRBV9 and TRBJ1-2; D unresolved. Germline V gives CDR1 SGDLS, CDR2 YYNGEE. V was clipped by 3 bases and J by 2 bases, with 17 bases between them. The length of the CDR3 is 16 residues. In nucleotides, the CDR3 is TGTGCCAGCAGCGCTGACGTAAACGACCGAAACTATGGCTACACCTTC. This gives the protein CASSADVNDRNYGYTF.

This chain links TRBV18 with TRBJ2-1; the D is unclear. Trimming removed 5 bases from V and 1 base from J, with 18 bases in between. CDR1 is KGHSH, CDR2 LQKENI, per germline. The CDR3 totals 17 residues. The CDR3 nucleotides read TGTGCCAGCTCAGCCTATTTAGCTTCACGATCCTACAATGAGCAGTTCTTC. Translation gives CASSAYLASRSYNEQFF.

The sample holds one count of this clonotype. The V and J genes are TRBV6-1 and TRBJ2-6; 7 bases are shared with TRBD1. Trimming at V came to 6 bases and at J to 2 bases, leaving 4 bases not matched to a gene. The CDR3 is made up of 15 amino acids. Germline V gene lookup returns CDR1 MNHNS and CDR2 SASEGT. CDR3 DNA: TGTGCCAGCAGAAACACAGGGGCTGGGGCCAACGTCCTGACTTTC. It codes for CASRNTGAGANVLTF.